These 2 T cell receptor beta chains originate from one sample sequenced in a study of shared clonotypes between healthy human individuals. Measured with immunoSEQ multiplex PCR; TCRdb has only the in-frame clones, and not every one. Of about half a million clones listed, roughly 77% were seen once; the top ten hold under 15%. Sequenced input: PBMCs. Source of these receptors: a woman in her forties in good health. Some clones in this sample may be carry-over from other donors' samples.

This rearrangement joins TRBV5-1 to TRBJ2-5; 10 nucleotides match TRBD2. The J call is uncertain, as TRBJ2-7 better fits the DNA end. CDR1 is SGHRS and CDR2 is YFSETQ in the germline V gene. This CDR3 contains 18 residues. The CDR3, as DNA: TGCGCCAGCAGCTTGGCCAAGAGCGGGAGGGCCGGGTCCTACGAGCAGTACTTC. As protein: CASSLAKSGRAGSYEQYF.

The gene calls are TRBV2 and TRBJ1-6; 7 bases fit TRBD1. V shed 6 bases, J shed 6 bases, and the junction held 8 bases outside the gene matches. Germline V gene lookup returns CDR1 SNHLY and CDR2 FYNNEI. The CDR3 spans 15 residues. CDR3 DNA: TGTGCCAGCAGGGGTCCCGGGACAGCTAATTCACCCCTCCACTTT. Protein product: CASRGPGTANSPLHF.